This T cell receptor (beta chain) was recovered during a study of blood T cell repertoires in COVID-19. V lost 2 bases to trimming and J lost 9 bases, with 11 bases between them. Germline CDR1 and CDR2: MNHEY and SVGEGT. This CDR3 has 12 residues. Sequencing was performed with immunoSEQ multiplex PCR; in TCRdb, only in-frame clones are kept and a portion is missing. The sample carries about 240,000 clones, approximately 86% recorded once. Participants reported their clinical history, and cohort assignment relied on those reports. Sequencing was performed on PBMCs or T cells enriched from blood (not recorded which). The receptor comes from a woman aged 35 to 49 with acute COVID-19. The chain carries TRBV6-2 or TRBV6-3 and TRBJ2-7; possibly TRBD2 for D (6 bases). CDR3 amino acids: CASSYLGSGQYF. CDR3 nucleotides: TGTGCCAGCAGTTACCTAGGTAGCGGGCAGTACTTC.